This passage covers 9 T cell receptor beta chains from one sample sequenced in a study of T cell responses to AZD1222 COVID-19 vaccine. The method was immunoSEQ multiplex PCR; TCRdb's version includes in-frame clones alone and lacks a portion of them. Among some 99,000 clones, about 81% were seen once, and the ten largest hold about 14%. The specimen was peripheral blood, collected 28 days after the second AZD1222 dose. The receptors were sampled from an adult who received the AZD1222 COVID-19 vaccine.

This clone occurred once. This chain links TRBV7-6 with TRBJ2-1; possibly TRBD1 or TRBD2 for D (5 bases each). The CDR3 extends over 15 amino acids. CDR1 SGHVS and CDR2 FNYEAQ come from the germline V gene. V lost 6 bases, J lost 4 bases, and 16 bases lay in between. CDR3 in amino acids: CASSFPGTVYNEQFF. The CDR3 nucleotides are TGTGCCAGCAGTTTCCCAGGGACGGTTTACAATGAGCAGTTCTTC.

The V call is TRBV11-2, the J call TRBJ2-7; D remains unclear. V was trimmed by 1 base and J by 3 bases, leaving 13 bases between them. Germline V lookup: CDR1 SGHAT, CDR2 FQNNGV. The CDR3 covers 15 residues. CDR3 residues: CASSLVPQYNYEQYF. CDR3 sequence (DNA): TGTGCCAGCAGCTTAGTCCCGCAGTATAACTACGAGCAGTACTTC.

The rearrangement links TRBV5-1 to TRBJ1-1, with 7 bases lining up with TRBD1. J was trimmed by 3 bases and V by 3 bases; bases with no gene match: 11. This CDR3 comprises 16 residues. Germline assignment: CDR1 SGHRS and CDR2 YFSETQ. The CDR3 is CASSWTPDRSDTEAFF. The CDR3 DNA follows: TGCGCCAGCAGCTGGACGCCGGACAGGTCCGACACTGAAGCTTTCTTT.

The chain joins TRBV6-2 or TRBV6-3 to TRBJ1-2, with D possibly being TRBD1 (6 bases). CDR3 length: 16 amino acids. Trimming cost V 0 bases and J 8 bases, with 19 bases left between them. Per the germline V gene, CDR1 is MNHEY and CDR2 is SVGEGT. This CDR3 reads CASSYSNPAGARGYTF. The CDR3 bases are TGTGCCAGCAGTTACTCGAATCCGGCGGGGGCGCGCGGCTACACCTTC.

The genes are TRBV3-1 (or the pseudogene TRBV3-2) and TRBJ2-7, with a tentative D call TRBD2 (6 bases). Trimming took off 4 bases at V and 0 bases at J, with 13 bases between the two ends. Germline assignment: CDR1 LGHDT and CDR2 YNNKEL (reference sequence). CDR3 length: 15 residues. Here the CDR3 DNA reads TGTGCCAGCAGCCGGGAGGTGGGGCGCTCCTACGAGCAGTACTTC. Its protein is CASSREVGRSYEQYF.

This rearrangement joins TRBV7-3 to TRBJ1-1; 7 bases map to TRBD1. CDR1 and CDR2 (germline): SGHTA, FQGTGA. The CDR3 length is 18 residues. V was pared by 2 bases and J by 2 bases, with 14 bases of the junction left unmatched. The DNA of the CDR3 is TGTGCCAGCAGCTTAGATGGTAATGCGGGACAGCGTAACACTGAAGCTTTCTTT. Residues: CASSLDGNAGQRNTEAFF. The full variable domain, with the rest looked up from reference TRBV7-3 and TRBJ1-1, is GAGVSQTPSNKVTEKGKYVELRCDPISGHTALYWYRQSLGQGPEFLIYFQGTGAADDSGLPNDRFFAVRPEGSVSTLKIQRTERGDSAVYLCASSLDGNAGQRNTEAFFGQGTRLTVV.

The chain combines TRBV3-1 (or the pseudogene TRBV3-2) with TRBJ1-1, with a tentative D call TRBD1 (5 bases). Germline CDR1 reads LGHDT; CDR2 reads YNNKEL (reference sequence). V lost 4 bases, J lost 2 bases, and 11 bases lay in between. The CDR3 consists of 14 residues. CDR3 residues: CASSLTGTNTEAFF. DNA for the CDR3: TGTGCCAGCAGCCTAACCGGGACCAACACTGAAGCTTTCTTT.

V and J are TRBV10-2 and TRBJ1-2; unclear D gene. Germline CDR1 and CDR2: WSHSY and SAAADI. V lost 10 bases, J lost 4 bases, and 13 bases lay in between. This CDR3 has 12 residues. CDR3 in DNA: TGCGCCACCCGGGCGGTAGTCTATGGCTACACCTTC. Protein sequence: CATRAVVYGYTF.

The J gene is TRBJ2-5, the V gene TRBV4-2, with 7 bases identical to TRBD2. Germline CDR1 and CDR2: LGHNA and YNFKEQ. The CDR3 covers 15 residues. V shed 3 bases and J 5 bases; nucleotides not matched to a gene: 9. In DNA form, the CDR3 reads TGTGCCAGCAGCCAGATGCCCTTGGGGGGGGAGACCCAGTACTTC. Its protein is CASSQMPLGGETQYF.